Listed below are T cell receptor beta chains from one sample, sequenced in a study of T cells in Graves' hyperthyroidism and ophthalmopathy. Each CDR3 protein gets one entry after TCRdb re-called the multiplex PCR reads with MiXCR. This sample yields fewer than 650,000 distinct CDR3 sequences, of which roughly 15% are seen a single time; about 4% belongs to the top ten. The sequenced sample was blood. The receptor source for this set is a woman aged 40 to 55 with Graves' ophthalmopathy. The CDR3 runs from the conserved cysteine through the conserved F or W. Each record gives: V gene, J gene, D gene, clone size, CDR3 DNA, CDR3 protein. A D gene is named only where the DNA matches it firmly. Part of the rows lack a size; the others show once, few, many or a class for expanded clones.

TRBV11-2,TRBJ2-7,NA,few,TGTGCCAGCAGCTTATATCCCTCTAGCTCCTACGAGCAGTACTTC,CASSLYPSSSYEQYF
TRBV5-6,TRBJ1-2,NA,many,TGTGCCAGCAGCTGGGGCAGAAACAACTATGGCTACACCTTC,CASSWGRNNYGYTF
TRBV5-6,TRBJ1-1,NA,many,TGTGCCAGCAGCTTGATGCCCATGAACACTGAAGCTTTCTTT,CASSLMPMNTEAFF
TRBV7-2,TRBJ1-2,NA,few,TGTGCCAGCAGCTTAAACAGGGAGGGAGGCTACACCTTC,CASSLNREGGYTF
TRBV28,TRBJ1-3,TRBD1,NA,TGTGCCAGCAGACTCCGCAGGGGGGTAAACACCATATATTTT,CASRLRRGVNTIYF
TRBV30,TRBJ2-2,NA,few,TGTGCCTGGAGTCCTACGGGGACGGCAAACACCGGGGAGCTGTTTTTT,CAWSPTGTANTGELFF
TRBV7-2,TRBJ2-5,NA,many,TGTGCCAGCAGCCCTATACAGGGACAAGAGACCCAGTACTTC,CASSPIQGQETQYF
TRBV12-3/TRBV12-4,TRBJ2-7,NA,many,TGTGCCAGCTGCCCTGCTGGGACCTCCTACGAGCAGTACTTC,CASCPAGTSYEQYF
TRBV29-1,TRBJ1-3,NA,few,TGCAGCGTTGAAGGCGTTGGGGCAGGAAACACCATATATTTT,CSVEGVGAGNTIYF
TRBV12-3/TRBV12-4,TRBJ2-2,TRBD2,NA,TGTGCCAGCAGTTTTGGGTCCCTAGCGGGAGGGTACACCGGGGAGCTGTTTTTT,CASSFGSLAGGYTGELFF
TRBV6-4,TRBJ1-6,NA,NA,TGTGCCAGCAGTGGGGTCAGATACTCCTATAATTCACCCCTCCACTTT,CASSGVRYSYNSPLHF
TRBV29-1,TRBJ1-2,NA,many,TGCAGCGCCTCGACAGGTTATAACTATGGCTACACCTTC,CSASTGYNYGYTF
TRBV10-3,TRBJ1-2,NA,once,TGTGCCATCAGTGAATCACCCCAGGTCTATGGCTACACCTTC,CAISESPQVYGYTF
TRBV12-3/TRBV12-4,TRBJ2-5,NA,many,TGTGCCAGCAGTTTAGGGCCGATACAAGAGACCCAGTACTTC,CASSLGPIQETQYF
TRBV19,TRBJ1-5,NA,many,TGTGCCAGTAGGGCCGACAATAGCAATCAGCCCCAGCATTTT,CASRADNSNQPQHF
TRBV4-1,TRBJ2-7,TRBD1,few,TGCGCCAGCAGCCCAAATGGACAGGCGTACGAGCAGTACTTC,CASSPNGQAYEQYF
TRBV12-3/TRBV12-4,TRBJ2-7,NA,many,TGTGCCAGCAGGCCCGATGAGAACAACGAGCAGTATTTC,CASRPDENNEQYF
TRBV30,TRBJ1-5,TRBD1,many,TGTGCCTACGACAGGGTAGTGGGTCAGCCCCAGCATTTT,CAYDRVVGQPQHF
TRBV10-3,TRBJ2-7,NA,NA,TGTGCCATCAGTCATACGCAGGCCGAGCAGTACTTC,CAISHTQAEQYF
TRBV6-1,TRBJ1-3,NA,NA,TGTGCCACCCATAGGGGAAACACCATATATTTT,CATHRGNTIYF
TRBV7-8,TRBJ2-7,NA,few,TGTGCCAGCAGCTTAGCGGGACTGCTGGGCGAGCAGTACTTC,CASSLAGLLGEQYF
TRBV4-3,TRBJ1-2,NA,NA,TGCGCCAGCAGCCAAGATTATGTAGGGATTGGCTACACCTTC,CASSQDYVGIGYTF